The present T cell receptor (beta chain) was sequenced within a study of cytomegalovirus exposure and HLA in healthy donors. A remark on this clone: No antigen is known for it.

Trimming cost V 0 bases and J 3 bases, with 13 bases left between them. Germline V gene sequence: CDR1 SGDLS, CDR2 YYNGEE. This CDR3 is 15 amino acids long. A multiplex PCR was run with 60 Vbeta primers and 13 Jbeta primers. Sequencing used immunoSEQ multiplex PCR; TCRdb keeps in-frame clones, though not all of them. This table has around 130,000 clones, 80% to 85% appearing once. Findings and caveats of the study: Equally common other TCR beta chains were less clonally expanded than HLA-associated ones, a later analysis found. The authors reported that TCR beta sequences could predict HLA-A and HLA-B alleles. These predictions were accurate for most subjects in the first cohort.

What was sequenced was PBMCs. This chain uses TRBV9 with TRBJ2-7; tentatively, D is TRBD2 (6 bases). This sequence originates from a young man in good health and CMV-seronegative. CDR3 amino acids: CASSVEASDRYEQYF. The CDR3 coding sequence is TGTGCCAGCAGCGTAGAGGCTAGCGACCGCTACGAGCAGTACTTC.